This TCR beta chain was captured in a study of technical replicates of blood from four donors. Per the germline V gene, CDR1 is MNHNY and CDR2 is SVGAGI (reference sequence). Trimming removed 2 bases from V and 8 bases from J; junction bases left unmatched: 6. This CDR3 contains 15 residues. The protocol was immunoSEQ multiplex PCR, while the TCRdb copy is restricted to in-frame clones and leaves out a portion. Here the sample spans 70,000 to 95,000 clones, about 97% being singletons. This TCR was recovered from a human donor in good health. The sample taken for sequencing was T cells isolated from PBMCs. V is TRBV6-6 and J is TRBJ2-1; 10 bases fit TRBD1. CDR3 sequence reads: CASSYRDRGGDEQFF. The CDR3 nucleotides read TGTGCCAGCAGTTACCGGGACAGGGGTGGGGATGAGCAGTTCTTC.